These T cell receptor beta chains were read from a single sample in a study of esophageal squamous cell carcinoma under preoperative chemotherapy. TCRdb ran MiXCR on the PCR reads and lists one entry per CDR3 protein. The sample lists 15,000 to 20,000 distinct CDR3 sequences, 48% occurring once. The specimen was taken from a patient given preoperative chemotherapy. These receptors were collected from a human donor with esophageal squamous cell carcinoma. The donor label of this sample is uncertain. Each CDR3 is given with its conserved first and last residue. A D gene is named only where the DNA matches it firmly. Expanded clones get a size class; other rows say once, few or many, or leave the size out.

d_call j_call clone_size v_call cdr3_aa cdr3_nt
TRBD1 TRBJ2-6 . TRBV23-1 CASKLQGAGANVLTF TGCGCCAGCAAACTTCAGGGGGCTGGGGCCAACGTCCTGACTTTC
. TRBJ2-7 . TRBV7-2 CASSLVPGSTYEQYF TGTGCCAGCAGCTTAGTGCCTGGCTCTACCTACGAGCAGTACTTC
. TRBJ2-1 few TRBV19 CASKSLGAGLEQFF TGTGCCAGTAAGAGTCTGGGGGCCGGGCTGGAGCAGTTCTTC
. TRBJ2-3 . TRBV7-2 CASRSPSGKNTQYF TGTGCCAGCAGATCACCAAGCGGAAAAAATACGCAGTATTTT
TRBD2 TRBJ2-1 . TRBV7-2 CASSLSGGAGETQFF TGTGCCAGCAGTTTGAGCGGGGGGGCCGGCGAGACCCAGTTCTTC
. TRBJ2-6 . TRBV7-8 CASSLDVGARGANVLTF TGTGCCAGCAGCTTAGATGTGGGGGCGCGCGGGGCCAACGTCCTGACTTTC
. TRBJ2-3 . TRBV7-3 CASSLGTKDTQYF TGTGCCAGCAGCCTGGGAACCAAAGATACGCAGTACTTT
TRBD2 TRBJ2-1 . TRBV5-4 CASSSWLGTSGNNEQFF TGTGCCAGCAGCTCTTGGCTGGGGACTAGCGGGAACAATGAGCAGTTCTTC
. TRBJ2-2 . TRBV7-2 CASSLHRNTGELFF TGTGCCAGCAGCTTGCACCGGAATACCGGGGAGCTGTTTTTT
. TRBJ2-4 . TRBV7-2 CASSWRGGHNQNIQYF TGTGCCAGCAGCTGGCGCGGGGGACATAACCAAAACATCCAGTACTTC
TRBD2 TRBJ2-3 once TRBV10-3 CAISVGTSGPGGTQYF TGTGCCATCAGTGTCGGGACTAGCGGTCCGGGTGGTACGCAGTATTTT
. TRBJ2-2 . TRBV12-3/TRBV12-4 CASSARTNTGELFF TGTGCCAGCAGTGCCCGTACGAACACCGGGGAGCTGTTTTTT
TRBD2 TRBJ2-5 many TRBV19 CASSVAGGPQYF TGTGCCAGTAGTGTTGCGGGAGGGCCGCAGTACTTC
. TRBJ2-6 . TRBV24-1 CATSDSGRFSGANVLTF TGTGCCACCAGTGATTCAGGGCGGTTCTCTGGGGCCAACGTCCTGACTTTC
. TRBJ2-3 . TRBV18 CASSPSMDTQYF TGTGCCAGCTCACCTTCGATGGATACGCAGTATTTT
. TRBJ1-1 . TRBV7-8 CASSPQTRNTEAFF TGTGCCAGCAGCCCCCAGACACGTAACACTGAAGCTTTTTTT
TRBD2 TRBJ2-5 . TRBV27 CASSPPSSGTLRKQYF TGTGCCAGCAGTCCACCTTCTAGCGGGACCCTTCGGAAGCAGTACTTC
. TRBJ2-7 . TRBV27 CASSLTPALEQYF TGTGCCAGCAGTCTAACTCCGGCACTCGAGCAGTACTTC
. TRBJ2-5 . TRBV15 CATSRVGGGQEETQYF TGTGCCACCAGCAGAGTTGGAGGGGGACAAGAAGAGACCCAGTACTTC
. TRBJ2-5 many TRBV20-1 CSARVVGETQYF TGCAGTGCTAGAGTGGTAGGGGAGACCCAGTACTTC
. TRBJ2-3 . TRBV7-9 CASSPPGLRATDTQYF TGTGCGAGCAGCCCCCCCGGGCTGAGAGCCACAGACACGCAGTACTTT
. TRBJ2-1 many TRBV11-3 CASSRGGGGETQFF TGTGCCAGCAGCCGAGGGGGGGGTGGGGAGACCCAGTTCTTC